Presented here are 28 T cell receptor beta chains from one specimen sequenced in a study of CD8 T cells in ankylosing spondylitis. TCRdb re-analysed the 5' RACE reads in MiXCR, keeping a single row per CDR3 protein. The profile covers approximately 200,000 distinct CDR3 sequences, with about 13% appearing a single time and 16% taken by the ten largest. What was sequenced was blood, either unsorted or a sorted T cell fraction (not recorded which). The receptors derive from a male donor with ankylosing spondylitis or in good health (not recorded which).

The table lists this clonotype with a few counts. The genes are TRBV6-5 and TRBJ1-1; D gene ambiguous. CDR3 size: 15 residues. Trimming cost V 0 bases and J 5 bases, with 13 bases left between them. The germline CDR1 and CDR2 sequences are MNHEY and SVGAGI. CDR3 coding DNA: TGTGCCAGCAGTTACTCTACGACTGCGATGACTGAAGCTTTCTTT. Residues: CASSYSTTAMTEAFF.

The chain links TRBV9 to TRBJ2-6; 7 bases align to TRBD1. From germline, CDR1 is SGDLS and CDR2 YYNGEE. Germline trimming cut 0 bases from V and 0 bases from J; bases unmatched to any gene: 6. The CDR3 runs 18 residues. The CDR3: CASSVEDRVASGANVLTF. The CDR3 DNA reads as TGTGCCAGCAGCGTAGAAGACAGGGTCGCCTCTGGGGCCAACGTCCTGACTTTC.

A few counts support this clonotype. V usage is TRBV7-9 and J usage is TRBJ2-7; D is possibly TRBD1 or TRBD2 (5 bases each). The CDR3 totals 14 residues. V lost 7 bases and J lost 2, with 15 bases in between. Germline assignment: CDR1 SEHNR and CDR2 FQNEAQ (reference sequence). The CDR3 sequence: CASTPDGAPYEQYF. The CDR3 coding sequence is TGTGCCAGCACCCCTGACGGGGCCCCCTACGAGCAGTACTTC. Filled out from reference TRBV7-9 and TRBJ2-7, the complete variable domain reads DTGVSQNPRHKITKRGQNVTFRCDPISEHNRLYWYRQTLGQGPEFLTYFQNEAQLEKSRLLSDRFSAERPKGSFSTLEIQRTEQGDSAMYLCASTPDGAPYEQYFGPGTRLTVT.

This clonotype was observed a few times. The chain uses TRBV3-1 and TRBJ2-5; D call uncertain. V was clipped by 1 base and J by 2 bases, with 8 bases between them. The CDR3 contains 14 residues. CDR1 and CDR2 from the germline V gene are LGHDT and YNNKEL (reference sequence). In DNA form, the CDR3 reads TGTGCCAGCAGCCAAGGGGGTTTTCAAGAGACCCAGTACTTC. As protein: CASSQGGFQETQYF.

This clonotype was detected ten times or more. This rearrangement joins TRBV12-3 or TRBV12-4 to TRBJ2-7, with TRBD2 identical over 8 bases. The trim removed 5 bases at V and 2 bases at J, leaving 2 bases unmatched. This CDR3 comprises 13 residues. CDR3 in amino acids: CASSTSGTYEQYF. CDR3 nucleotides: TGTGCCAGCAGTACTAGCGGCACCTACGAGCAGTACTTC.

The chain is built from TRBV12-3 or TRBV12-4 and TRBJ1-2; D not certain. Trimming took 3 bases from V and 3 from J, leaving 8 bases between them. The CDR3 runs to 13 residues. CDR3 sequence reads: CASSFLADYGYTF. CDR3 bases: TGTGCCAGCAGTTTTCTGGCTGACTATGGCTACACCTTC.

This clonotype was picked up many times. This chain connects TRBV29-1 to TRBJ2-5, with D perhaps matching TRBD1 (5 bases). Germline assignment: CDR1 SQVTM and CDR2 ANQGSEA. V was pared by 0 bases and J by 1 base, with 18 bases between. This CDR3 has 17 residues. CDR3 in DNA: TGCAGCGTTGAAGATTCGGCCCAGGGCGGCTCCCAAGAGACCCAGTACTTC. It specifies CSVEDSAQGGSQETQYF.

This clonotype has at least ten counts. V and J are TRBV7-2 and TRBJ2-7; D is perhaps TRBD1 (6 bases). V lost 4 bases and J lost 2, with 9 bases in between. CDR3 length: 13 amino acids. Per the germline V gene, CDR1 is SGHTA and CDR2 is FQGNSA. The CDR3 is CASSWDTAYEQYF. The CDR3 region has the DNA TGTGCCAGCAGCTGGGACACGGCCTACGAGCAGTACTTC.

The rearrangement uses TRBV27 and TRBJ2-1; D is unresolved. Germline CDR1 and CDR2: MNHEY and SMNVEV (reference sequence). Trimming pared 2 bases from V and 7 bases from J, leaving 9 bases between. The CDR3 has 13 residues. The chain's CDR3 is CASSLGRANEQFF. The DNA for the CDR3 is TGTGCCAGCAGTTTAGGCAGAGCGAATGAGCAGTTCTTC.

The J gene is TRBJ2-3, the V gene TRBV15; D is unresolved. Per the germline V gene, CDR1 is LNHNV and CDR2 is YYDKDF (reference sequence). The V and J ends lost 3 bases and 6 bases respectively, with 7 bases between them. This CDR3 contains 12 residues. CDR3 in DNA: TGTGCCACCAGCAGCACTGGGGATACGCAGTATTTT. This sequence encodes CATSSTGDTQYF.

The sample holds a few counts of this clonotype. This sequence joins TRBV7-9 and TRBJ2-5; D is unclear. This CDR3 has 14 residues. V was trimmed by 5 bases and J by 5 bases, leaving 15 bases between them. Per germline, CDR1 SEHNR and CDR2 FQNEAQ (reference sequence). Here the CDR3 reads CASSKGVGKETQYF. As DNA, the CDR3 is TGTGCCAGCAGCAAAGGCGTAGGGAAGGAGACCCAGTACTTC.

DNA of the CDR3: TGTGCCAGCAGCTCCAACAGGGGGCGAGTAGGTCTGGACACTGAAGCTTTCTTT. Protein product: CASSSNRGRVGLDTEAFF. The J gene is TRBJ1-1, the V gene TRBV11-1; 9 bases match TRBD1. With V trimmed by 4 bases and J by 3 bases, 15 bases remained unmatched. CDR1 and CDR2 from the germline V gene are SGHAT and FQDESV (reference sequence). This CDR3 region has 18 residues.

This clonotype was detected a few times. The chain employs TRBV27 and TRBJ1-2; D perhaps matches TRBD1 (6 bases). The V and J ends lost 5 bases and 4 bases respectively, with 17 bases between them. There are 15 residues in the CDR3. Germline CDR1 is MNHEY and CDR2 is SMNVEV (reference sequence). The CDR3, as DNA: TGTGCCAGCAGTGCAAATAGGGGAGGGGGCTATGGCTACACCTTC. Translated: CASSANRGGGYGYTF.

This chain links TRBV7-9 with TRBJ2-7, with TRBD1 identical over 8 bases. The V gene end was trimmed by 4 bases and the J gene end by 8 bases; junction bases not matched to a gene: 10. This CDR3 region has 14 residues. CDR1 is SEHNR and CDR2 is FQNEAQ in the germline V gene (reference sequence). In DNA form, the CDR3 reads TGTGCCAGCAGCTCCCCAACAGGGGGGTACAAGCAGTACTTC. Its protein is CASSSPTGGYKQYF.

The chain combines TRBV29-1 with TRBJ2-2; 9 bases line up with TRBD2. The germline gives CDR1 SQVTM, CDR2 ANQGSEA. The trim removed 6 bases at V and 0 bases at J, leaving 11 bases unmatched. The CDR3 runs 17 residues. Here the CDR3 reads CSVWGLAGPPNTGELFF. In nucleotides, the CDR3 is TGCAGCGTATGGGGGCTAGCGGGGCCTCCGAACACCGGGGAGCTGTTTTTT.

A few counts support this clonotype. The chain links TRBV9 to TRBJ2-1, with 8 nucleotides matching TRBD2. CDR3 size: 15 residues. With V trimmed by 3 bases and J by 3 bases, 5 bases remained unmatched. Germline V lookup: CDR1 SGDLS, CDR2 YYNGEE. CDR3 residues: CASSGGGTSYNEQFF. CDR3 bases: TGTGCCAGCAGCGGAGGTGGGACTAGCTACAATGAGCAGTTCTTC. Filled out from reference TRBV9 and TRBJ2-1, the complete variable domain reads DSGVTQTPKHLITATGQRVTLRCSPRSGDLSVYWYQQSLDQGLQFLIQYYNGEERAKGNILERFSAQQFPDLHSELNLSSLELGDSALYFCASSGGGTSYNEQFFGPGTRLTVL.

In its sample, this clonotype was seen a few times. The CDR3 spells CASSSQGVGLNSPLHF. The CDR3 coding sequence is TGTGCCAGCAGCTCCCAGGGGGTAGGGCTTAATTCACCCCTCCACTTT. The chain couples TRBV11-2 to TRBJ1-6; 7 nucleotides align to TRBD1. The CDR3 totals 16 residues. Germline trimming cut 4 bases from V and 6 bases from J; bases unmatched to any gene: 9. Germline V gives CDR1 SGHAT, CDR2 FQNNGV.

The sample holds many counts of this clonotype. This sequence joins TRBV20-1 and TRBJ2-1; D may be TRBD2 (5 bases). V was clipped by 0 bases and J by 7 bases, with 10 bases between them. From germline, CDR1 is DFQATT and CDR2 SNEGSKA (reference sequence). This CDR3 is 13 amino acids long. The CDR3 nucleotides are TGCAGTGCTAGAGATTTCGGGGAGAATGAGCAGTTCTTC. Protein: CSARDFGENEQFF.

The CDR3 loop is CARIWTGNEKLFF. DNA for the CDR3: TGTGCCAGGATATGGACAGGGAATGAAAAACTGTTTTTT. V usage is TRBV19 and J usage is TRBJ1-4; 8 bases align to TRBD1. Germline CDR1 is LNHDA and CDR2 is SQIVND (reference sequence). J lost 5 bases, V lost 9 bases, and 5 bases had no gene match. CDR3 length: 13 amino acids.

For the CDR3, the DNA is TGTGCCAGCAGCTTCGGACAGTCTAACTATGGCTACACCTTC. This translates into CASSFGQSNYGYTF. V and J are TRBV5-8 and TRBJ1-2, with a possible D match to TRBD1 (6 bases). V lost 2 bases to trimming and J lost 0 bases, with 8 bases between them. Germline assignment: CDR1 SGHTS and CDR2 YDEGEE. The CDR3 covers 14 residues.

CDR3 coding DNA: TGTGCCACCTCACTAGCGGGAACCTACAATGAGCAGTTCTTC. Amino acids: CATSLAGTYNEQFF. This chain joins TRBV3-1 and TRBJ2-1; 10 bases match TRBD2. J was trimmed by 2 bases and V by 10 bases; bases with no gene match: 5. CDR1 is LGHDT, CDR2 YNNKEL, per germline (reference sequence). The CDR3 length is 14 residues.

This clonotype showed up just a few times. The rearrangement joins TRBV27 to TRBJ2-7, with a tentative D call TRBD2 (5 bases). V lost 6 bases and J 0 bases, leaving 15 bases between the germline ends. Germline values: CDR1 MNHEY, CDR2 SMNVEV (reference sequence). The CDR3 length is 15 residues. Here the CDR3 reads CASSKRADLSYEQYF. In nucleotides, the CDR3 is TGTGCCAGCAGCAAGAGGGCTGATCTCTCCTACGAGCAGTACTTC.

The gene calls are TRBV4-1 and TRBJ2-7, with a tentative D call TRBD2 (6 bases). This CDR3 has 15 residues. Germline CDR1 and CDR2: MGHRA and YSYEKL. V was trimmed by 3 bases and J by 2 bases, leaving 14 bases between them. The CDR3 coding sequence is TGCGCCAGCAGCCACTACGGGACTGGACCCTACGAGCAGTACTTC. Amino acid sequence: CASSHYGTGPYEQYF.

V gene TRBV30 combines with J gene TRBJ2-1; TRBD2 aligns across 7 bases. Germline V gives CDR1 GTSNPN, CDR2 SVGIG (reference sequence). With V trimmed by 1 base and J by 0 bases, 6 bases remained unmatched. This CDR3 spans 16 amino acids. The CDR3 loop is CAWSGGGLSSYNEQFF. CDR3 nucleotides: TGTGCCTGGAGTGGGGGGGGACTGAGCTCCTACAATGAGCAGTTCTTC.

This clonotype occurred a few times. The rearrangement joins TRBV12-3 or TRBV12-4 to TRBJ1-2; a possible D gene is TRBD1 (5 bases). The CDR3 loop spans 16 amino acids. V was pared by 7 bases and J by 1 base, with 19 bases between. CDR3 sequence (DNA): TGTGCCAGCACCCATTTGGGGGGGAATTATAACTATGGCTACACCTTC. Protein product: CASTHLGGNYNYGYTF.

The chain has TRBV6-1 and TRBJ2-2, with D unclear. V lost 6 bases and J lost 0, with 8 bases in between. The CDR3 has 14 amino acids. Germline-derived CDR1 and CDR2 are MNHNS and SASEGT. CDR3 sequence (DNA): TGTGCCAGCAGGGGAACGTCGAACACCGGGGAGCTGTTTTTT. As protein: CASRGTSNTGELFF.

J is TRBJ1-1 and V is TRBV5-6; D unresolved. The CDR3 sequence is 15 residues long. Trimming took off 6 bases at V and 0 bases at J, with 15 bases between the two ends. The germline CDR1 and CDR2 sequences are SGHDT and YYEEEE. The CDR3 region is CASIGRRDMNTEAFF. The CDR3 DNA reads as TGTGCCAGCATTGGACGAAGAGATATGAACACTGAAGCTTTCTTT.

In this sample, this clonotype turned up a few times. The V and J genes are TRBV7-6 and TRBJ2-5; 8 nucleotides agree with TRBD2. Germline CDR1 and CDR2: SGHVS and FNYEAQ. V lost 6 bases to trimming and J lost 1 base; unmatched junction nucleotides: 7. The CDR3 has 15 amino acids. The CDR3 loop is CASSSGLVSQETQYF. CDR3 nucleotides: TGTGCCAGCAGTTCGGGACTAGTAAGCCAAGAGACCCAGTACTTC.